Following are 21 T cell receptor beta chains from one sample sequenced in a study of T cells in Graves' hyperthyroidism and ophthalmopathy. Amplification targeted TCR beta CDR3 regions from RNA transcripts. A first-round RT-PCR of the TCR CDR3 used the HTBI primer set. TCRdb called the multiplex PCR reads again in MiXCR, with one record for every CDR3 protein. Among around 340,000 distinct CDR3 sequences listed, 21% were seen once. Sample: blood. Every receptor here comes from a woman aged 45-65 years with Graves' hyperthyroidism.

This chain connects TRBV27 to TRBJ1-1; no firm D call. Germline lookup yields CDR1 MNHEY and CDR2 SMNVEV (reference sequence). The CDR3 length is 18 residues. V dropped 5 bases and J dropped 3 bases, with 25 bases sitting between them. CDR3 in amino acids: CASSPLSPRAQVDTEAFF. The CDR3 DNA sequence: TGTGCCAGCAGTCCTCTCTCCCCGAGGGCGCAGGTCGACACTGAAGCTTTCTTT.

In this sample, this clonotype turned up many times. V is TRBV5-1 and J is TRBJ2-1; maybe TRBD2 (7 bases). The CDR3 has 15 amino acids. V was clipped by 0 bases and J by 8 bases, with 15 bases between them. Germline values: CDR1 SGHRS, CDR2 YFSETQ. The CDR3 loop is CASSLAQGRAHEQFF. CDR3 DNA: TGCGCCAGCAGCTTGGCTCAGGGGAGGGCCCATGAGCAGTTCTTC.

A single count supports this clonotype. The genes are TRBV7-9 and TRBJ2-7; D remains unclear. The V gene lost 4 bases and the J gene lost 2 bases, with 12 bases spanning the gap. This CDR3 has 14 residues. The germline gives CDR1 SEHNR, CDR2 FQNEAQ (reference sequence). For the CDR3, the DNA is TGTGCCAGCAGCTCCCCGAAGGAACCCTACGAGCAGTACTTC. Its translation is CASSSPKEPYEQYF.

This clonotype was observed many times. The J gene is TRBJ1-1, the V gene TRBV3-1; TRBD1 aligns across 9 bases. CDR1 and CDR2 (germline): LGHDT, YNNKEL (reference sequence). V dropped 2 bases and J dropped 6; count of bases not matched to a gene: 7. CDR3 length: 15 amino acids. The CDR3 spells CASSQPYRGLAEAFF. In nucleotides, the CDR3 is TGTGCCAGCAGCCAACCTTACAGGGGGCTGGCTGAAGCTTTCTTT.

This clonotype was seen only a few times. V usage is TRBV15 and J usage is TRBJ2-5, with D possibly matching TRBD1 (6 bases). CDR3 size: 14 residues. Per germline, CDR1 LNHNV and CDR2 YYDKDF (reference sequence). V lost 0 bases to trimming and J lost 10 bases, with 15 bases between them. As DNA, the CDR3 is TGTGCCACCAGCAGAGAATTAACAGGGATAGGCCAGTACTTC. Translating it yields CATSRELTGIGQYF.

This clonotype was seen many times. The chain combines TRBV6-1 with TRBJ1-2, with a possible D match to TRBD1 (6 bases). V gave up 9 bases and J gave up 0 bases, with 14 bases separating them. CDR3 length: 14 residues. Germline V gene sequence: CDR1 MNHNS, CDR2 SASEGT. CDR3 loop: CASRPTGTNYGYTF. CDR3 sequence (DNA): TGTGCCAGTCGGCCTACAGGGACTAACTATGGCTACACCTTC.

The chain joins TRBV4-1 to TRBJ2-1, with TRBD1 as a possible D gene (5 bases). Trimming left V 0 bases short and J 3 bases short, with 15 bases between. Germline CDR1 is MGHRA and CDR2 is YSYEKL. The CDR3 runs 17 residues. In DNA, the CDR3 is TGCGCCAGCAGCCAAGAGTCCAGGGAACTAATCTACAATGAGCAGTTCTTC. It is translated as CASSQESRELIYNEQFF.

Only a few counts were recorded for this clonotype. The chain uses TRBV29-1 and TRBJ2-7, with a weak D call TRBD2 (7 bases). Germline loops: CDR1 SQVTM, CDR2 ANQGSEA. Trimming pared 2 bases from V and 3 bases from J, leaving 20 bases between. The CDR3 runs 16 residues. This CDR3 is CSVELGRGGRSYEQYF. CDR3 nucleotides: TGCAGCGTTGAATTAGGGAGGGGGGGACGGAGCTACGAGCAGTACTTC.

There are many counts of this clonotype. V and J are TRBV5-1 and TRBJ2-1, with 8 bases fitting TRBD1. The CDR3 length is 14 residues. The V gene end was trimmed by 4 bases and the J gene end by 10 bases; junction bases not matched to a gene: 10. The V gene's germline CDR1 is SGHRS and CDR2 YFSETQ. CDR3 coding DNA: TGCGCCAGCAGCCGTGGGACAGGTTTTCTCGAGCAGTTCTTC. Translation gives CASSRGTGFLEQFF.

The V call is TRBV9, the J call TRBJ2-3, with 11 positions matching TRBD2. This CDR3 region has 17 residues. In germline, CDR1 is SGDLS, CDR2 YYNGEE. The ends lost 0 bases at V and 4 bases at J; junction bases unmatched: 7. For the CDR3, the DNA is TGTGCCAGCAGCGTAGCTATGGCTAGCGGGGGGTCAGATACGCAGTATTTT. It encodes CASSVAMASGGSDTQYF.

The J gene is TRBJ2-1, the V gene TRBV6-5, with D perhaps being TRBD1 or TRBD2 (7 bases each). The CDR3 sequence is 14 residues long. The germline CDR1 and CDR2 sequences are MNHEY and SVGAGI. The germline V and J ends were trimmed by 2 bases and 12 bases, with 17 bases remaining between them. For the CDR3, the DNA is TGTGCCAGCAGTTACCGAGGTCAGGGGGGGTGGCAGTTCTTC. Translation gives CASSYRGQGGWQFF.

This chain uses TRBV2 with TRBJ1-1; D call uncertain. Germline CDR1 is SNHLY and CDR2 is FYNNEI. The CDR3 is made up of 15 amino acids. Trimming took off 6 bases at V and 3 bases at J, with 17 bases between the two ends. The CDR3 DNA is TGTGCCAGCAGCACGGAGGGCGGGTTGGACACTGAAGCTTTCTTT. Residues: CASSTEGGLDTEAFF.

This clonotype occurred a few times. V is TRBV3-1 and J is TRBJ1-2; D might be TRBD1 (5 bases). V gave up 2 bases and J gave up 4 bases, with 14 bases separating them. Germline assignment: CDR1 LGHDT and CDR2 YNNKEL (reference sequence). CDR3 length equals 15 residues. This CDR3 reads CASSQNGREGYGYTF. The CDR3 nucleotides read TGTGCCAGCAGCCAAAATGGCAGGGAGGGCTATGGCTACACCTTC.

Concerning this clonotype itself: A read error may be the cause here, since a much bigger clone is one base away. The chain carries TRBV5-1 and TRBJ2-7, with D possibly being TRBD1 or TRBD2 (5 bases each). Deletions cut 5 bases from V and 3 bases from J, with 18 bases between. The length of the CDR3 is 15 residues. Germline-derived CDR1 and CDR2 are SGHRS and YFSETQ. The CDR3 here is CASRPPPVGDYEQYF. The DNA for the CDR3 is TGCGCCAGCAGGCCCCCTCCAGTGGGGGACTACGAGCAGTACTTC.

The genes are TRBV6-1 and TRBJ2-7, with 8 nucleotides matching TRBD1. There are 15 residues in the CDR3. V shed 4 bases and J 4 bases; nucleotides not matched to a gene: 9. CDR1 is MNHNS, CDR2 SASEGT, per germline. The CDR3, as DNA: TGTGCCAGCAGTGCAGTGGGGACAGGAATATACGAGCAGTACTTC. This encodes CASSAVGTGIYEQYF.

The rearrangement joins TRBV12-3 or TRBV12-4 to TRBJ2-1, with D perhaps TRBD2 (6 bases). This CDR3 contains 15 residues. V lost 8 bases and J lost 3, with 17 bases in between. The CDR3 DNA sequence: TGTGCCAGCTCCTTAGCGGTAGGCCTCTACAATGAGCAGTTCTTC. Amino acid sequence: CASSLAVGLYNEQFF.

This clonotype came up many times. The V gene is TRBV2, the J gene TRBJ1-1; 8 bases line up with TRBD1. Germline V lookup: CDR1 SNHLY, CDR2 FYNNEI. V shed 5 bases, J shed 7 bases, and the junction held 9 bases outside the gene matches. CDR3 length: 14 residues. The CDR3 is CASSSRTGKVEAFF. The CDR3 bases are TGTGCCAGCAGTTCCCGGACAGGGAAGGTTGAAGCTTTCTTT.

Ten or more counts support this clonotype. This chain links TRBV3-1 with TRBJ2-5, with D tentatively TRBD1 (6 bases). Germline V gives CDR1 LGHDT, CDR2 YNNKEL (reference sequence). Trimming took off 3 bases at V and 5 bases at J, with 16 bases between the two ends. This CDR3 spans 15 amino acids. CDR3 sequence (DNA): TGTGCCAGCAGCCAGCCGGGACAAATTGTGGAGACCCAGTACTTC. Translation gives CASSQPGQIVETQYF.

V usage is TRBV29-1 and J usage is TRBJ1-2; a possible D gene is TRBD1 (5 bases). The CDR3 contains 11 residues. Germline V CDR1 and CDR2: SQVTM, ANQGSEA. The V end was cut by 1 base, the J end by 8 bases, with 8 bases between. The CDR3 region has the DNA TGCAGCGTTGAAGCCAGGGCAGGCTACACCTTC. Its translation is CSVEARAGYTF. Complete variable domain (other parts from reference TRBV29-1 and TRBJ1-2): SAVISQKPSRDICQRGTSLTIQCQVDSQVTMMFWYRQQPGQSLTLIATANQGSEATYESGFVIDKFPISRPNLTFSTLTVSNMSPEDSSIYLCSVEARAGYTFGSGTRLTVV.

This clonotype was counted many times. The gene calls are TRBV27 and TRBJ2-1; D is ambiguous. In germline, CDR1 is MNHEY, CDR2 SMNVEV (reference sequence). Trimming cost V 6 bases and J 4 bases, with 13 bases left between them. This CDR3 region has 14 residues. CDR3 coding DNA: TGTGCCAGCAGGGTTGGGCTATCTTACAATGAGCAGTTCTTC. Translating gives CASRVGLSYNEQFF.

This clonotype was seen ten or more times. One end of the junction does not line up with germline, which may come from a read error. The rearrangement links TRBV6-2 or TRBV6-3 to TRBJ1-1; 7 bases are shared with TRBD1. Germline lookup yields CDR1 MNHEY and CDR2 SVGEGT. CDR3 length equals 14 residues. The CDR3 region is CASSRQGMNPEAFF. CDR3 in DNA: TGTGCCAGCAGTAGACAGGGAATGAACCCTGAAGCTTTCTTT.